Below are 4 T cell receptor beta chains sequenced from a single sample in a study of blood T cell repertoires in COVID-19 (dated by TCRdb to about 2020). The library was produced with the immunoSEQ multiplex PCR assay. TCRdb re-hosts the immuneACCESS table, in-frame sequences only. Its copies lack some clones; in the studies checked, an unresolved V gene accounts for under half of them, and the cause for the rest is not known. The sample contains around 76,000 clones, 81% of them found a single time. The ten biggest clones cover around 0.91% of the sample. The specimen was peripheral blood. The receptors here all came from a woman in her 70s with acute or convalescent COVID-19.

This sequence joins TRBV6-5 and TRBJ1-1; a possible D gene is TRBD1 (5 bases). The CDR3 is 15 residues long. V lost 0 bases and J 3 bases, leaving 11 bases between the germline ends. Germline V gene data show CDR1 as MNHEY and CDR2 as SVGAGI. CDR3 in DNA: TGTGCCAGCAGTTACTCGAAGTGGGGGGACACTGAAGCTTTCTTT. This sequence encodes CASSYSKWGDTEAFF.

The chain joins TRBV7-2 to TRBJ2-7; D is ambiguous. Trimming cost V 5 bases and J 0 bases, with 8 bases left between them. The germline V gene encodes CDR1 SGHTA and CDR2 FQGNSA. The CDR3 has 13 amino acids. CDR3 region: CASSAMSSYEQYF. CDR3 nucleotides: TGTGCCAGCAGCGCCATGAGCTCCTACGAGCAGTACTTC.

The chain employs TRBV13 and TRBJ2-5, with 11 positions matching TRBD2. Germline V gene lookup returns CDR1 PRHDT and CDR2 FYEKMQ (reference sequence). The CDR3 is 17 residues long. With V trimmed by 0 bases and J by 2 bases, 5 bases remained unmatched. CDR3 bases: TGTGCCAGCAGCTTAGGGCGGGGACTAGCGGTACAAGAGACCCAGTACTTC. It yields the protein CASSLGRGLAVQETQYF.

The chain is built from TRBV19 and TRBJ2-2; 11 nucleotides align to TRBD2. In germline, CDR1 is LNHDA, CDR2 SQIVND (reference sequence). The CDR3 is made up of 17 amino acids. Trimming removed 4 bases from V and 5 bases from J; junction bases left unmatched: 9. CDR3 in DNA: TGTGCCAGTAGTACTATGACTAGCGGGACGGGTACCGGGGAGCTGTTTTTT. It encodes CASSTMTSGTGTGELFF.